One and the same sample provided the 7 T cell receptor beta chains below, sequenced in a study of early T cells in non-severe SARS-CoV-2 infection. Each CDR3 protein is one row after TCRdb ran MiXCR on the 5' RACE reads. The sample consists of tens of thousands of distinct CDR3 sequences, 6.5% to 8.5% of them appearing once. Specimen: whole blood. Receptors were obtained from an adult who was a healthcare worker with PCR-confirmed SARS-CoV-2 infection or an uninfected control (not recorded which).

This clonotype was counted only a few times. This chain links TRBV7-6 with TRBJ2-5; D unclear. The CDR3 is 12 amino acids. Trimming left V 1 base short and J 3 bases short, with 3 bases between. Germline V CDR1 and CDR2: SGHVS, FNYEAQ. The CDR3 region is CASSLVKETQYF. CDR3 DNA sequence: TGTGCCAGCAGCTTAGTCAAAGAGACCCAGTACTTC.

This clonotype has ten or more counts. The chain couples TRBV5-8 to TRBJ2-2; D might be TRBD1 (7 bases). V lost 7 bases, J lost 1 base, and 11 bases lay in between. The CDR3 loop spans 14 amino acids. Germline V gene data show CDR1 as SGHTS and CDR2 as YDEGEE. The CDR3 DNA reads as TGTGCCAGCGCGGGACAGCAGAACACCGGGGAGCTGTTTTTT. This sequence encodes CASAGQQNTGELFF.

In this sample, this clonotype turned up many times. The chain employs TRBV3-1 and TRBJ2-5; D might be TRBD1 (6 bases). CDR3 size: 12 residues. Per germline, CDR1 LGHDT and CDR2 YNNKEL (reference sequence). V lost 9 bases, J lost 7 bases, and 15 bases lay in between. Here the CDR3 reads CASSQGTGTQYF. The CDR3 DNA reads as TGTGCCAGTTCCCAGGGGACGGGGACCCAGTACTTC.

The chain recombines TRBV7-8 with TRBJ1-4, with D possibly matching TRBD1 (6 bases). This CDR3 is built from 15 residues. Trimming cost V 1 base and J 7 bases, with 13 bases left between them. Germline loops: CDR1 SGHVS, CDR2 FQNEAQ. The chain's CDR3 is CASSLEGQRPEKLFF. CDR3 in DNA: TGTGCCAGCAGCTTAGAAGGACAGCGGCCTGAAAAACTGTTTTTT.

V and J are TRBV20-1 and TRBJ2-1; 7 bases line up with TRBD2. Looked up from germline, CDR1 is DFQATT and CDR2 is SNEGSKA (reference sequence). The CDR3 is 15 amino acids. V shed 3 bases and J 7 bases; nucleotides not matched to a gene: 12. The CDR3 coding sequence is TGCAGTGCTAGTCGACTAGCCTACTCGGAGAATGAGCAGTTCTTC. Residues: CSASRLAYSENEQFF.

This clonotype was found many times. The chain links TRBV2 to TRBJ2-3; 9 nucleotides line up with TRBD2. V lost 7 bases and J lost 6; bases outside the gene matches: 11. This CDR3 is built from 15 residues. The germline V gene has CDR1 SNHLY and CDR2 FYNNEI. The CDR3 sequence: CASMDRTSARDTQYF. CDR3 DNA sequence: TGTGCCAGCATGGATAGGACTAGCGCCAGGGATACGCAGTATTTT.

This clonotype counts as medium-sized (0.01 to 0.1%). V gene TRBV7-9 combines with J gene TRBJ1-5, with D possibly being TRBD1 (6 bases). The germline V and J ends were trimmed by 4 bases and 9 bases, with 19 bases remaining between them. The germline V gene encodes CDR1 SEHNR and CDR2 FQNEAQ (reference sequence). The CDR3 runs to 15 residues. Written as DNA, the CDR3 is TGTGCCAGCAGCTCCACCGCCGCAGGGGACCGGCCCCAGCATTTT. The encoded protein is CASSSTAAGDRPQHF.